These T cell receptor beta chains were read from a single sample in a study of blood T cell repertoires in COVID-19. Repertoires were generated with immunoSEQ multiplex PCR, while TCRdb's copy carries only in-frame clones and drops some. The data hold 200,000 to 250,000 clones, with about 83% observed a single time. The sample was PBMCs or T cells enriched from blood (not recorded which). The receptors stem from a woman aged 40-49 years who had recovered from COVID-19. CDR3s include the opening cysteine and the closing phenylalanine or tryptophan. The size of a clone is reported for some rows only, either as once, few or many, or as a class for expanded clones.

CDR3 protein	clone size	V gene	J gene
CASRAATGDYGYTF	few	TRBV2	TRBJ1-2
CASSSPGLAGSGGSYNEQFF	.	TRBV28	TRBJ2-1
CASSSSRGDDEQFF	once	TRBV5-1	TRBJ2-1
CASSSAGLAGELDEQFF	.	TRBV28	TRBJ2-1
CASSLQEGYGYTF	few	TRBV28	TRBJ1-2
CASIGAPNTEAFF	.	TRBV28	TRBJ1-1
CASSQDSRGLTEAFF	.	TRBV3-1/TRBV3-2	TRBJ1-1
CAWKLSAGNTIYF	.	TRBV30	TRBJ1-3
CASSFAAGTEQFF	once	TRBV5-1	TRBJ2-1
CSVEGVTSGRARLEQFF	.	TRBV29-1	TRBJ2-1
CASSLGQQGWSEKLFF	.	TRBV28	TRBJ1-4
CASSAGTRHGYTF	.	TRBV5-1	TRBJ1-2
CASSLDRGNYEQYF	few	TRBV7-6	TRBJ2-7
CASRAEYEQYF	.	TRBV2	TRBJ2-7
CASTRTGNTEAFF	.	TRBV2	TRBJ1-1
CAWGSGGPAEAFF	.	TRBV30	TRBJ1-1
CASSLDRGPQHF	.	TRBV5-6	TRBJ1-5
CATSETSGIYNEQFF	.	TRBV24-1	TRBJ2-1
CASSLAQTANTGELFF	.	TRBV5-1	TRBJ2-2
CASSFGGGNTIYF	.	TRBV28	TRBJ1-3
CASSLSMNSPLHF	.	TRBV7-3	TRBJ1-6
CASSISFPEQFF	.	TRBV11-3	TRBJ2-1
CASSFSGQGKAYGYTF	once	TRBV28	TRBJ1-2
CASSSASGTEAFF	.	TRBV12-3/TRBV12-4	TRBJ1-1
CASSGRQGPTEAFF	once	TRBV28	TRBJ1-1
CASSLEVGRNTEAFF	.	TRBV11-3	TRBJ1-1
CASSLTRGTQETQYF	.	TRBV18	TRBJ2-5
CASSAYREGDEKLFF	.	TRBV19	TRBJ1-4
CASSLLAGNNEQFF	.	TRBV7-2	TRBJ2-1
CASSLMGQSFKEAFF	.	TRBV5-6	TRBJ1-1
CATGTSGSSYNEQFF	.	TRBV10-3	TRBJ2-1
CASSPQGNTEAFF	few	TRBV4-1	TRBJ1-1
CASSSARGAPLEQYF	.	TRBV28	TRBJ2-7
CASSLTGSSTDTQYF	.	TRBV5-6	TRBJ2-3
CASSIGADTDTQYF	.	TRBV19	TRBJ2-3
CASSQKADSPLHF	.	TRBV3-1/TRBV3-2	TRBJ1-6
CASSILSGNTGELFF	.	TRBV19	TRBJ2-2
CASSSGEPETQYF	few	TRBV11-3	TRBJ2-5
CASSYDRFSAQHF	.	TRBV19	TRBJ1-5
CASSEFSYNSPLHF	.	TRBV5-1	TRBJ1-6
CASDPQGKDTQYF	.	TRBV27	TRBJ2-3
CASSLSPGYEQYF	.	TRBV27	TRBJ2-7
CASSMGSGRSKTQYF	few	TRBV19	TRBJ2-5